This TCR beta chain was retrieved from a study of T cells after somatic rescue of genetic block. Produced via immunoSEQ multiplex PCR; TCRdb's table is partial and in-frame only. This sample has 45,000 to 55,000 clones; roughly 96% occur once, and the top ten carry approximately 0.077%. The CDR3 sequence is 15 residues long. V shed 5 bases and J 5 bases; nucleotides not matched to a gene: 8. Germline V CDR1 and CDR2: KGHSH, LQKENI. This TCR was sampled from a child younger than two. V gene TRBV18 combines with J gene TRBJ2-7, with 11 nucleotides matching TRBD2. Sequenced input: peripheral blood mononuclear cells (PBMCs). CDR3 in amino acids: CASSTIAGGPHEQYF. CDR3 sequence (DNA): TGTGCCAGCTCAACTATAGCGGGAGGGCCCCACGAGCAGTACTTC.